The 18 T cell receptor beta chains listed next were all sequenced from one sample in a study of blood T cell repertoires in COVID-19. Profiled with immunoSEQ multiplex PCR; TCRdb holds only in-frame clones, not every one. The sample consists of fewer than 150,000 clones, approximately 91% of them appearing once. Sequencing used peripheral blood. The source of these receptors is a man in his fifties with active or convalescent COVID-19.

The CDR3 reads CASSYRANEQFF. Written as DNA, the CDR3 is TGTGCCAGCAGTTACAGGGCCAATGAGCAGTTCTTC. The chain has TRBV28 and TRBJ2-1; possibly TRBD1 for D (6 bases). The germline gives CDR1 MDHEN, CDR2 SYDVKM. The CDR3 has 12 residues. The V end was cut by 4 bases, the J end by 6 bases, with 7 bases between.

The chain has TRBV19 and TRBJ1-1, with 12 bases identical to TRBD1. The CDR3 runs to 13 residues. V dropped 9 bases and J dropped 4; count of bases not matched to a gene: 3. CDR1 is LNHDA and CDR2 is SQIVND in the germline V gene (reference sequence). The CDR3 DNA follows: TGTGCCAGCCGGGACAGGGGGCGCACTGAAGCTTTCTTT. It translates to CASRDRGRTEAFF.

The chain uses TRBV5-4 and TRBJ2-1; unclear D gene. The germline V and J ends were trimmed by 4 bases and 0 bases, with 8 bases remaining between them. The CDR3 sequence is 14 residues long. Germline V lookup: CDR1 SGHNT, CDR2 YYREEE (reference sequence). The CDR3 bases are TGTGCCAGCAGCCCCAGAGGCTCCTACAATGAGCAGTTCTTC. Its translation is CASSPRGSYNEQFF.

This sequence joins TRBV6-5 and TRBJ1-2, with TRBD1 identical over 8 bases. The CDR3 contains 15 residues. After removal of 6 bases from V and 3 bases from J, the junction contained 9 bases not matched to a gene. The germline V gene has CDR1 MNHEY and CDR2 SVGAGI. CDR3 in amino acids: CASSSGTGAYYGYTF. The CDR3 DNA sequence: TGTGCCAGCAGCTCCGGGACAGGAGCTTACTATGGCTACACCTTC.

The DNA of the CDR3 is TGTGCTAGTGGTTGGACTAGCGGGAGAGAGGTCTACAATGAGCAGTTCTTC. This translates into CASGWTSGREVYNEQFF. This chain connects TRBV12-5 to TRBJ2-1; TRBD2 matches 13 bases. CDR1 LGHNT and CDR2 FRNRAP come from the germline V gene. The J segment lost 3 bases and the V segment lost 4 bases, leaving 6 bases of the junction unmatched. The CDR3 covers 17 residues.

Details on this clone: Additional DNA sequences in this sample encode the identical CDR3. The chain recombines TRBV28 with TRBJ1-3, with unresolved D. Germline CDR1 is MDHEN and CDR2 is SYDVKM. This CDR3 comprises 14 residues. V lost 7 bases, J lost 1 base, and 11 bases lay in between. In DNA, the CDR3 is TGTGCCAGCACCAATCGGGGATCTGGAAACACCATATATTTT. The encoded protein is CASTNRGSGNTIYF. The full variable domain, with the rest looked up from reference TRBV28 and TRBJ1-3, is DVKVTQSSRYLVKRTGEKVFLECVQDMDHENMFWYRQDPGLGLRLIYFSYDVKMKEKGDIPEGYSVSREKKERFSLILESASTNQTSMYLCASTNRGSGNTIYFGEGSWLTVV.

V usage is TRBV2 and J usage is TRBJ1-2, with a possible D match to TRBD1 (5 bases). Germline V CDR1 and CDR2: SNHLY, FYNNEI. There are 16 residues in the CDR3. V was clipped by 7 bases and J by 3 bases, with 21 bases between them. The CDR3 protein is CASTLRGGVTHYGYTF. CDR3 sequence (DNA): TGTGCCAGCACCTTACGCGGGGGAGTTACACACTATGGCTACACCTTC.

The chain couples TRBV6-5 to TRBJ1-2; no clear D. Germline-derived CDR1 and CDR2 are MNHEY and SVGAGI. The V end was cut by 1 base, the J end by 8 bases, with 11 bases between. CDR3 size: 13 residues. Here the CDR3 reads CASSYLGAGGYTF. The CDR3 DNA sequence: TGTGCCAGCAGTTACTTGGGAGCGGGGGGCTACACCTTC.

The V call is TRBV5-1, the J call TRBJ2-2; TRBD2 matches 7 bases. This CDR3 is built from 18 residues. V shed 3 bases, J shed 0 bases, and the junction held 11 bases outside the gene matches. Germline lookup yields CDR1 SGHRS and CDR2 YFSETQ. The CDR3 reads CASSSEFRTSANTGELFF. In DNA, the CDR3 is TGCGCCAGCAGCTCCGAATTTCGGACTAGTGCGAACACCGGGGAGCTGTTTTTT.

The chain combines TRBV28 with TRBJ1-5; possible D gene TRBD1, 6 bases. CDR1 and CDR2 from the germline V gene are MDHEN and SYDVKM. This CDR3 spans 14 amino acids. Trimming removed 3 bases from V and 4 bases from J, with 10 bases in between. The CDR3 sequence: CASSFVRGNQPQHF. The CDR3 nucleotides are TGTGCCAGCAGTTTTGTCAGGGGAAATCAGCCCCAGCATTTT.

V usage is TRBV2 and J usage is TRBJ2-1, with D tentatively TRBD2 (7 bases). Trimming shortened V by 7 bases and J by 6 bases, and 22 bases separated the two germline ends. Germline V gives CDR1 SNHLY, CDR2 FYNNEI. The CDR3 has 16 amino acids. The DNA of the CDR3 is TGTGCCAGCACTCCTGGCTCCGGGGGAGGGGGCAATGAGCAGTTCTTC. Protein: CASTPGSGGGGNEQFF.

This clone was counted once. V is TRBV7-9 and J is TRBJ2-7; 9 positions match TRBD2. V shed 5 bases, J shed 4 bases, and the junction held 6 bases outside the gene matches. The CDR3 loop spans 14 amino acids. Germline lookup yields CDR1 SEHNR and CDR2 FQNEAQ (reference sequence). CDR3 protein: CASSPISGRYEQYF. The DNA for the CDR3 is TGTGCCAGCAGCCCGATAAGCGGGAGGTACGAGCAGTACTTC.

The chain recombines TRBV28 with TRBJ1-5, with 8 positions matching TRBD1. CDR3 size: 15 residues. The V gene end was trimmed by 6 bases and the J gene end by 6 bases; junction bases not matched to a gene: 10. The germline V gene has CDR1 MDHEN and CDR2 SYDVKM. Here the CDR3 DNA reads TGTGCCAGCAGCCTCGGACAGGGTGGAATTCAGCCCCAGCATTTT. Translated, it gives CASSLGQGGIQPQHF.

The rearrangement links TRBV10-3 to TRBJ2-2; 11 bases align to TRBD2. Looked up from germline, CDR1 is ENHRY and CDR2 is SYGVKD. The CDR3 sequence is 17 residues long. The V and J ends lost 5 bases and 2 bases, in that order; junction bases with no gene match: 7. The CDR3 is CAISRTSGGINTGELFF. Here the CDR3 DNA reads TGTGCCATCAGTCGTACTAGCGGGGGAATTAACACCGGGGAGCTGTTTTTT.

The J gene is TRBJ1-1, the V gene TRBV6-5, with TRBD1 matching over 7 bases. The CDR3 length is 12 residues. Per the germline V gene, CDR1 is MNHEY and CDR2 is SVGAGI. V lost 4 bases to trimming and J lost 7 bases; unmatched junction nucleotides: 3. As DNA, the CDR3 is TGTGCCAGCAGTTTGACAGGGAATGAAGCTTTCTTT. This gives the protein CASSLTGNEAFF.

This clone was counted only a few times. The chain recombines TRBV28 with TRBJ2-5; D is unresolved. V dropped 6 bases and J dropped 4 bases, with 12 bases sitting between them. The V gene's germline CDR1 is MDHEN and CDR2 SYDVKM. This CDR3 is 13 amino acids long. CDR3 nucleotides: TGTGCCAGCAGACCCCCTCCGGGAGAGACCCAGTACTTC. Its protein is CASRPPPGETQYF.

The J gene is TRBJ2-7, the V gene TRBV4-2; 10 bases match TRBD2. Trimming cost V 4 bases and J 4 bases; bases outside gene matches: 10. CDR1 is LGHNA and CDR2 is YNFKEQ in the germline V gene. This CDR3 is built from 16 residues. The CDR3 coding sequence is TGTGCCAGCAGCCCTCGGACTAGCGGCGGGCGGTACGAGCAGTACTTC. Amino acids: CASSPRTSGGRYEQYF.

J is TRBJ1-6 and V is TRBV29-1; D is undetermined. The CDR3 spans 17 residues. Germline loops: CDR1 SQVTM, CDR2 ANQGSEA. Trimming pared 0 bases from V and 0 bases from J, leaving 12 bases between. As DNA, the CDR3 is TGCAGCGTTGAAGATGTAAGGCGGAGCTCCTATAATTCACCCCTCCACTTT. Residues: CSVEDVRRSSYNSPLHF.